This T cell receptor beta chain was identified in a study of shared clonotypes between healthy human individuals. The protocol was immunoSEQ multiplex PCR, while the TCRdb copy is restricted to in-frame clones and leaves out a portion. The data show hundreds of thousands of clones, with 72% seen just once and around 2% held by the top ten. The sample holds one count of this clone. Material for sequencing was memory CD4+ T cells sorted from blood. Subset here: CD45RA-negative fraction. The source of this sequence is a woman aged 25 to 39 in good health.

CDR3 coding DNA: TGTGCCTGGAGTTTGGGTGGGCCCCACGAGCAGTACTTC. Amino acids: CAWSLGGPHEQYF. The chain couples TRBV30 to TRBJ2-7, with D hard to call. The CDR3 totals 13 residues. Germline V gives CDR1 GTSNPN, CDR2 SVGIG (reference sequence). V shed 2 bases and J shed 5 bases, with 13 bases lying between them.